This T cell receptor beta chain was retrieved from a study of metastatic and nonmetastatic thyroid tumors. Study as a whole: Samples came from malignant and benign thyroid patients, and repertoires were compared across blood and tumor or nodule tissue.

Prior to thyroid surgery, none of the patients had received any treatment. Methods used by the authors: What underpinned the distant-metastasis classifier for papillary thyroid cancer was the set of CDR3 differences across clinicopathological groups. Using MiXCR, TCRdb reanalyzed the PCR reads. These V and J calls rely on TCRdb rather than the paper's analysis. The profile shows about 20,000 clones, about 14% of them singletons. The germline V and J ends were trimmed by 4 bases and 0 bases, with 10 bases remaining between them. The germline gives CDR1 SGHTA, CDR2 FQGNSA. The CDR3 length is 15 residues. Overall study results and limits: Benign nodules were reported to have significantly lower TCR beta diversity than malignant thyroid tumors, in blood and tumor.

This clone was counted many times. The antigen remains undetermined. The receptor was isolated from a female donor with papillary thyroid cancer or a benign thyroid nodule (not recorded which). Some clones in this sample may be carry-over from other donors' samples. The source material was blood. The chain couples TRBV7-2 to TRBJ2-1; D may be TRBD2 (6 bases). The CDR3 DNA is TGTGCCAGCAGCTCGAGCGGGTACTCCTACAATGAGCAGTTCTTC. Translation: CASSSSGYSYNEQFF.